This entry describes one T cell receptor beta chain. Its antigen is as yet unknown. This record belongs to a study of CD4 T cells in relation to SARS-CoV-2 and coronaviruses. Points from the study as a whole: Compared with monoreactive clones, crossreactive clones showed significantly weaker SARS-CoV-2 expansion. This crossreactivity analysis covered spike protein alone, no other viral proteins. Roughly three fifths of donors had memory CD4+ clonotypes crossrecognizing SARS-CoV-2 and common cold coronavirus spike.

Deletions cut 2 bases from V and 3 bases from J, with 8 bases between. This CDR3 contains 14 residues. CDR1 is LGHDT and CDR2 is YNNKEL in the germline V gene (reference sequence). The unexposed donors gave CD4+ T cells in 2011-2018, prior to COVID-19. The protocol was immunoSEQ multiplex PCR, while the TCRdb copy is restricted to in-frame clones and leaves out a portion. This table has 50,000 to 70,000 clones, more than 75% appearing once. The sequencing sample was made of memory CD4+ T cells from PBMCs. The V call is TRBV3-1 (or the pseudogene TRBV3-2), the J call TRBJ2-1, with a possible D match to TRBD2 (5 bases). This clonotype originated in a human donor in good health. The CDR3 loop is CASSQRAGYNEQFF. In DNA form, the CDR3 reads TGTGCCAGCAGCCAAAGGGCGGGCTACAATGAGCAGTTCTTC.